These 9 T cell receptor beta chains were all obtained from the same sample, sequenced in a study of OX40 agonist ivuxolimab in advanced cancers. The assay was immunoSEQ multiplex PCR, and TCRdb's table has in-frame clones only and misses some. Here the sample spans some 80,000 clones, about 94% being singletons. Sequencing was performed on CD4+ or CD8+ T cells sorted from blood, taken in a trial of the OX40 agonist ivuxolimab. These receptor sequences come from an adult with an advanced solid tumor such as melanoma, head and neck, liver or kidney cancer.

CDR3 amino acids: CASSPGTGGQQETQYF. DNA of the CDR3: TGCGCCAGCAGCCCCGGGACAGGGGGCCAACAAGAGACCCAGTACTTC. The chain carries TRBV4-3 and TRBJ2-5, with TRBD1 identical over 12 bases. The ends lost 4 bases at V and 2 bases at J; junction bases unmatched: 5. The CDR3 runs 16 residues. Germline values: CDR1 LGHNA, CDR2 YSLEER.

In DNA form, the CDR3 reads TGTGCCATCAGTGCGGTACAAGAGACCCAGTACTTC. Amino acids: CAISAVQETQYF. The genes are TRBV10-3 and TRBJ2-5; D not certain. The CDR3 runs 12 residues. CDR1 and CDR2 (germline): ENHRY, SYGVKD. V lost 4 bases to trimming and J lost 2 bases, with 5 bases between them.

The V call is TRBV4-1, the J call TRBJ1-2, with 9 positions matching TRBD1. This CDR3 comprises 21 residues. The germline V gene has CDR1 MGHRA and CDR2 YSYEKL. Trimming took 1 base from V and 4 from J; bases not matched to a gene: 22. CDR3 region: CASSQVTFGSSLVDRGYGYTF. CDR3 nucleotide sequence: TGCGCCAGCAGCCAAGTAACGTTTGGTTCGAGTCTTGTGGACAGGGGCTATGGCTACACCTTC.

The genes are TRBV5-1 and TRBJ1-4; D remains unclear. The germline V gene has CDR1 SGHRS and CDR2 YFSETQ. The CDR3 totals 15 residues. V was clipped by 4 bases and J by 0 bases, with 10 bases between them. The CDR3: CASSTADATNEKLFF. DNA of the CDR3: TGCGCCAGCAGCACAGCAGATGCAACTAATGAAAAACTGTTTTTT.

This chain uses TRBV4-1 with TRBJ1-4; 10 bases are a match to TRBD1. Looked up from germline, CDR1 is MGHRA and CDR2 is YSYEKL. With 3 bases clipped from V and 6 bases from J, the junction kept 10 bases outside the gene matches. The CDR3 totals 17 residues. CDR3 bases: TGCGCCAGCAGCCATCCGGGACAGGGGTTTATGGATGAAAAACTGTTTTTT. This sequence encodes CASSHPGQGFMDEKLFF.

The chain carries TRBV10-2 and TRBJ2-7; 7 bases align to TRBD2. This CDR3 has 15 amino acids. Trimming removed 0 bases from V and 5 bases from J; junction bases left unmatched: 7. The germline gives CDR1 WSHSY, CDR2 SAAADI. The DNA for the CDR3 is TGCGCCAGCAGTGAGTCTGATAGCGGGTACAACGAGCAGTACTTC. It is translated as CASSESDSGYNEQYF.

The rearrangement links TRBV7-6 to TRBJ1-4, with a weak D call TRBD1 (6 bases). Germline V gene sequence: CDR1 SGHVS, CDR2 FNYEAQ. The CDR3 loop spans 15 amino acids. V shed 2 bases and J shed 5 bases, with 12 bases lying between them. CDR3 region: CASSLLGRGNEKLFF. As DNA, the CDR3 is TGTGCCAGCAGCTTATTGGGCAGGGGAAATGAAAAACTGTTTTTT.

Turning to this clone: The same CDR3 can be traced to other DNA sequences in this sample. The V and J genes are TRBV11-2 and TRBJ2-7, with 7 bases identical to TRBD1. Germline V gene data show CDR1 as SGHAT and CDR2 as FQNNGV. This CDR3 contains 20 residues. The J segment lost 4 bases and the V segment lost 0 bases, leaving 21 bases of the junction unmatched. The CDR3 loop is CASSLDPLGDRLLSSYEQYF. CDR3 nucleotides: TGTGCCAGCAGCTTAGACCCCCTCGGGGACAGACTTCTTAGCTCTTACGAGCAGTACTTC.

This sequence joins TRBV6-5 and TRBJ1-2; maybe TRBD1 (5 bases). V gave up 7 bases and J gave up 2 bases, with 11 bases separating them. Germline-derived CDR1 and CDR2 are MNHEY and SVGAGI. CDR3 length: 13 residues. DNA for the CDR3: TGTGCCAGCAACAGCAGGGAAAACTATGGCTACACCTTC. Its protein product is CASNSRENYGYTF.